Listed below are T cell receptor beta chains from one sample, sequenced in a study of blood T cells in healthy people across ages. A single record per CDR3 protein comes from TCRdb applying MiXCR to the 5' RACE reads. Here the sample spans roughly 900,000 distinct CDR3 sequences, about 28% being singletons. Input material: blood. These receptors were taken from a woman aged 80 or over in good health. CDR3s include the opening cysteine and the closing phenylalanine or tryptophan. A D gene is named only where the DNA matches it firmly. Rows may omit the clone size; those that give it use once, few, many or a size class.

j_gene | abundance | len | v_gene | d_gene | CDR3aa | CDR3nt
TRBJ2-7 | many | 15 | TRBV7-2 | TRBD2 | CASKSGGPDPHEQYF | TGTGCCAGCAAAAGCGGGGGGCCCGACCCTCACGAGCAGTACTTC
TRBJ2-5 | many | 12 | TRBV3-1 | . | CASSQWGETQYF | TGTGCCAGCAGCCAATGGGGGGAGACCCAGTACTTC
TRBJ1-5 | . | 15 | TRBV20-1 | TRBD1 | CSARTGKGVNQPQHF | TGCAGTGCTAGGACAGGGAAAGGGGTCAATCAGCCCCAGCATTTT
TRBJ2-2 | . | 17 | TRBV7-2 | TRBD1 | CASSIRTGGGNTGELFF | TGTGCCAGCAGCATCCGGACAGGGGGCGGGAACACCGGGGAGCTGTTTTTT
TRBJ1-2 | . | 14 | TRBV7-9 | . | CASSLMSANYGYTF | TGTGCCAGCAGCTTAATGTCTGCTAACTATGGCTACACCTTC
TRBJ2-3 | . | 15 | TRBV6-2/TRBV6-3 | TRBD1 | CASSYTGQGGGTQYF | TGTGCCAGCAGTTACACCGGACAGGGTGGGGGTACGCAGTATTTT
TRBJ2-5 | many | 12 | TRBV20-1 | . | CSARSRMRTQYF | TGCAGTGCTAGATCTCGGATGCGGACCCAGTACTTC
TRBJ2-1 | many | 14 | TRBV7-9 | . | CASSWARGHNEQFF | TGTGCCAGCAGCTGGGCTCGGGGGCACAATGAGCAGTTCTTC
TRBJ2-5 | . | 15 | TRBV18 | . | CASSPGDRYQETQYF | TGTGCCAGCTCACCAGGTGATAGGTACCAAGAGACCCAGTACTTC
TRBJ2-7 | few | 15 | TRBV11-2 | TRBD1 | CASSLVWTGVNEQYF | TGTGCCAGCAGCTTAGTTTGGACAGGGGTGAACGAGCAGTACTTC
TRBJ1-2 | . | 13 | TRBV18 | . | CASSPGGRQSYTF | TGTGCCAGCTCACCCGGAGGTCGACAGAGCTACACCTTC
TRBJ1-1 | . | 15 | TRBV3-1 | TRBD1 | CASSPLQGANTEAFF | TGTGCCAGCAGCCCTTTACAGGGGGCGAACACTGAAGCTTTCTTT
TRBJ2-7 | . | 14 | TRBV6-5 | . | CASSPTRPPYEQYF | TGTGCCAGCAGCCCCACGAGGCCGCCCTACGAGCAGTACTTC
TRBJ2-3 | once | 15 | TRBV5-5 | . | CASSFAGLGTDTQYF | TGTGCCAGCAGCTTCGCGGGTTTGGGCACAGATACGCAGTATTTT
TRBJ2-3 | few | 14 | TRBV6-2/TRBV6-3 | TRBD2 | CASSLGLVTDTQYF | TGTGCCAGCAGTCTGGGACTAGTCACAGATACGCAGTATTTT
TRBJ2-6 | many | 17 | TRBV24-1 | . | CATSDPSTFSGANVLTF | TGTGCCACCAGTGACCCCAGCACCTTCTCTGGGGCCAACGTCCTGACTTTC
TRBJ1-1 | many | 15 | TRBV12-3/TRBV12-4 | . | CASSLTGLSDTEAFF | TGTGCCAGCAGTTTAACAGGATTGTCGGACACTGAAGCTTTCTTT
TRBJ2-3 | many | 14 | TRBV12-3/TRBV12-4 | . | CASSHRVGPDAQYF | TGTGCCAGCAGTCATCGAGTGGGCCCAGATGCGCAGTATTTT
TRBJ2-5 | few | 14 | TRBV7-6 | TRBD2 | CASRAGVRQETQYF | TGTGCCAGCAGAGCGGGGGTCCGTCAAGAGACCCAGTACTTC
TRBJ2-3 | many | 14 | TRBV7-2 | . | CASSLGQRTDTQYF | TGTGCCAGCAGCTTAGGCCAGCGCACAGATACGCAGTATTTT
TRBJ1-2 | many | 14 | TRBV12-3/TRBV12-4 | TRBD1 | CASSQPGQFYGYTF | TGTGCCAGCAGTCAACCGGGACAGTTCTATGGCTACACCTTC
TRBJ1-1 | . | 14 | TRBV28 | . | CASTYAGVNTEAFF | TGTGCCAGCACCTACGCTGGGGTGAACACTGAAGCTTTCTTT
TRBJ1-1 | . | 15 | TRBV18 | . | CASSLSSGARTEAFF | TGTGCCAGCTCCCTAAGTAGTGGTGCTCGAACTGAAGCTTTCTTT
TRBJ1-2 | . | 15 | TRBV4-2 | . | CASSPPDTANYGHTF | TGTGCCAGCAGCCCCCCCGACACCGCTAACTATGGCCACACCTTC
TRBJ2-4 | many | 16 | TRBV18 | . | CASSPAGVGAKNIQYF | TGTGCCAGCTCACCCGCGGGTGTAGGGGCCAAAAACATTCAGTACTTC
TRBJ2-3 | few | 15 | TRBV24-1 | . | CAASDQSGATDTQYF | TGTGCCGCCAGTGACCAATCGGGGGCCACAGATACGCAGTATTTT
TRBJ2-7 | . | 17 | TRBV2 | . | CASRAGPGGSSYNEQYF | TGTGCCAGCCGCGCGGGTCCGGGGGGCAGCTCCTACAATGAGCAGTACTTC
TRBJ2-1 | many | 11 | TRBV7-2 | . | CASSLTDKQFF | TGTGCCAGCAGCTTAACTGACAAGCAGTTCTTC
TRBJ2-7 | . | 13 | TRBV6-1 | . | CASSEAQGGEQYF | TGTGCCAGCAGTGAAGCGCAGGGTGGCGAGCAGTACTTC
TRBJ1-5 | . | 13 | TRBV6-5 | . | CASSHQDRQPQHF | TGTGCCAGCAGTCACCAAGACAGGCAGCCCCAGCATTTT
TRBJ2-7 | many | 14 | TRBV20-1 | TRBD1 | CSARLPGQDYEQYF | TGCAGTGCTAGACTACCGGGACAGGACTACGAGCAGTACTTC
TRBJ2-1 | few | 17 | TRBV27 | TRBD2 | CASSPQPTGLECDEQFF | TGTGCCAGCAGTCCCCAACCTACGGGACTAGAGTGCGATGAGCAGTTCTTC
TRBJ2-5 | many | 17 | TRBV10-2 | TRBD2 | CASSVLTSGGAGETQYF | TGCGCCAGCAGTGTCCTGACTAGCGGGGGGGCCGGGGAGACCCAGTACTTC
TRBJ2-5 | . | 13 | TRBV15 | . | CATSTGTEGSQYF | TGTGCCACCAGCACTGGGACCGAAGGGTCCCAGTACTTC
TRBJ2-7 | many | 11 | TRBV28 | . | CASGDREEQYF | TGTGCCAGCGGGGACCGCGAGGAGCAGTACTTC
TRBJ2-1 | few | 14 | TRBV11-3 | TRBD2 | CASSTGGAFNEQFF | TGTGCCAGCAGCACGGGGGGGGCCTTCAATGAGCAGTTCTTC
TRBJ2-3 | . | 12 | TRBV5-1 | . | CASSITTDTQYF | TGCGCCAGCAGCATAACAACAGATACGCAGTATTTT
TRBJ1-1 | . | 13 | TRBV7-2 | . | CASSPRDGLEAFF | TGTGCCAGCAGCCCTAGGGACGGATTAGAAGCTTTCTTT
TRBJ2-2 | few | 14 | TRBV6-6 | . | CASSYSVPTGELFF | TGTGCCAGCAGTTACTCTGTTCCCACCGGGGAGCTGTTTTTT
TRBJ1-1 | few | 15 | TRBV15 | . | CATSRGSGQNTEAFF | TGTGCCACCAGCAGAGGTTCAGGCCAGAACACTGAAGCTTTCTTT
TRBJ1-2 | few | 13 | TRBV12-3/TRBV12-4 | . | CASSLFEGVGYTF | TGTGCCAGCAGTTTATTCGAGGGGGTTGGCTACACCTTC
TRBJ1-5 | few | 15 | TRBV6-2/TRBV6-3 | TRBD1 | CASIQSDRGSQPQHF | TGTGCCAGCATCCAATCGGACAGGGGGAGTCAGCCCCAGCATTTT
TRBJ1-1 | few | 15 | TRBV15 | . | CATSLPGRRRTEAFF | TGTGCCACCAGCCTCCCCGGGCGACGGAGGACTGAAGCTTTCTTT
TRBJ2-1 | few | 13 | TRBV2 | . | CASSVDSYNEQFF | TGTGCCAGCAGTGTGGACAGCTACAATGAGCAGTTCTTC
TRBJ1-4 | . | 15 | TRBV14 | TRBD1 | CASSQWTGINEKLFF | TGTGCCAGCAGCCAATGGACAGGGATTAATGAAAAACTGTTTTTT
TRBJ1-5 | many | 14 | TRBV7-9 | . | CASSLAGYNQPQHF | TGTGCCAGCAGCTTGGCAGGGTACAATCAGCCCCAGCATTTT
TRBJ2-7 | few | 15 | TRBV6-5 | . | CASTQEGRGAYEQYF | TGTGCCAGCACCCAGGAGGGCAGGGGGGCCTACGAGCAGTACTTC
TRBJ2-3 | . | 17 | TRBV7-6 | . | CASSLAGTRGGTDTQYF | TGTGCCAGCAGCTTAGCCGGGACAAGGGGAGGCACAGATACGCAGTATTTT
TRBJ2-3 | many | 15 | TRBV20-1 | TRBD2 | CSAPPIAGRTDTQYF | TGCAGTGCTCCTCCTATAGCGGGTCGCACAGATACGCAGTATTTT
TRBJ1-2 | few | 13 | TRBV11-3 | . | CASSFSQGEGYTF | TGTGCCAGCAGCTTTTCACAGGGAGAGGGCTACACCTTC
TRBJ2-2 | . | 17 | TRBV3-1 | TRBD2 | CASSQEEIAGVPGELFF | TGTGCCAGCAGCCAAGAGGAGATAGCGGGGGTGCCCGGGGAGCTGTTTTTT
TRBJ1-1 | . | 15 | TRBV28 | . | CASSLFGRLNTEAFF | TGTGCCAGCAGTTTATTCGGCCGTTTGAACACTGAAGCTTTCTTT